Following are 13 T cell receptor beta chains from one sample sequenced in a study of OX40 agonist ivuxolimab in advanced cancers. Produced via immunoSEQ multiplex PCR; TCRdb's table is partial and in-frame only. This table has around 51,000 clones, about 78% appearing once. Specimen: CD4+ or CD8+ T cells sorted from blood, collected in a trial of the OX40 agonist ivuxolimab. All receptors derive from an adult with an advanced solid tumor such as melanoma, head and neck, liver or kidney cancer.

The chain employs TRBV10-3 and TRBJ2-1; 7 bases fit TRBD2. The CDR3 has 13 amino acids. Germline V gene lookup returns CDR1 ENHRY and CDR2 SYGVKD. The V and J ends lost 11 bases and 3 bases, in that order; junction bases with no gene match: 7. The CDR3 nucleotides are TGTGCCGTCACTAGCGCTCTCTACAATGAGCAGTTCTTC. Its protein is CAVTSALYNEQFF.

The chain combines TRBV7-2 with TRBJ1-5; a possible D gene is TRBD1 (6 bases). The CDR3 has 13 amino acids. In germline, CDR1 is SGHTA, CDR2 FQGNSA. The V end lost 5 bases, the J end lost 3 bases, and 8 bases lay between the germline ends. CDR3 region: CASSRDINQPQHF. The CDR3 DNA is TGTGCCAGCAGCCGGGACATCAATCAGCCCCAGCATTTT.

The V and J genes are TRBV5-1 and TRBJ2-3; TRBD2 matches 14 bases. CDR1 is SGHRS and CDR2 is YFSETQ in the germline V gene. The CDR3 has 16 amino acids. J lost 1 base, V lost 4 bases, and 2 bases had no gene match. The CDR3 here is CASSQGLAGGTDTQYF. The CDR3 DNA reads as TGCGCCAGCAGCCAGGGACTAGCGGGGGGCACAGATACGCAGTATTTT.

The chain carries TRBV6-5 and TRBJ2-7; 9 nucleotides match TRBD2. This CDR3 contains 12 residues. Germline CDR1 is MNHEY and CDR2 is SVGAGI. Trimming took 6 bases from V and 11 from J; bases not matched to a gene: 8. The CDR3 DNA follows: TGTGCCAGCAGCCGACTAGCGGAGCGAGAGTACTTC. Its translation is CASSRLAEREYF.

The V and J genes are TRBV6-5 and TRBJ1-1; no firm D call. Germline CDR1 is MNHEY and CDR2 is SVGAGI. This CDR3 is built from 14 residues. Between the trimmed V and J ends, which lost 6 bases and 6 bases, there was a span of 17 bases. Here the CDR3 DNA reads TGTGCCAGCAGCCGCCTTACCGGGGTCGCTGAAGCTTTCTTT. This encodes CASSRLTGVAEAFF.

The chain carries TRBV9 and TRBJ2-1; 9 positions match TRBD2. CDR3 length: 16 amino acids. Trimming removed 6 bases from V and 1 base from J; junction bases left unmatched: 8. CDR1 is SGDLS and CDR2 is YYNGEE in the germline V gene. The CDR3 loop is CASTPSGIGSYNEQFF. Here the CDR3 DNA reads TGTGCCAGCACCCCTAGCGGGATCGGATCCTACAATGAGCAGTTCTTC.

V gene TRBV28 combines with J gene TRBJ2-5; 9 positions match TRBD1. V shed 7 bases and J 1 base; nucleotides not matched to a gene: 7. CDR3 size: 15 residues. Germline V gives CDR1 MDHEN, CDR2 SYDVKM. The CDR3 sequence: CASMGQGGSQETQYF. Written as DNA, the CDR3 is TGTGCCAGCATGGGACAGGGAGGGAGCCAAGAGACCCAGTACTTC.

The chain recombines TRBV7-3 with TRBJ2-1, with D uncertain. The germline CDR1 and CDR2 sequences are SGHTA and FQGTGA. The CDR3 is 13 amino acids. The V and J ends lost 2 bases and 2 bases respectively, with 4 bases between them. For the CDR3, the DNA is TGTGCCAGCAGCTTAGGGACCTACAATGAGCAGTTCTTC. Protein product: CASSLGTYNEQFF.

CDR3 loop: CASRGRRGTSFVQYF. CDR3 bases: TGTGCCAGCAGAGGAAGAAGGGGGACCTCCTTCGTGCAGTACTTC. The chain is built from TRBV28 and TRBJ2-7; tentative D call: TRBD1 (6 bases). The CDR3 runs 15 residues. Trimming shortened V by 6 bases and J by 9 bases, and 24 bases separated the two germline ends. The germline V gene has CDR1 MDHEN and CDR2 SYDVKM. The whole variable domain, filled in from reference TRBV28 and TRBJ2-7, reads DVKVTQSSRYLVKRTGEKVFLECVQDMDHENMFWYRQDPGLGLRLIYFSYDVKMKEKGDIPEGYSVSREKKERFSLILESASTNQTSMYLCASRGRRGTSFVQYFGPGTRLTVT.

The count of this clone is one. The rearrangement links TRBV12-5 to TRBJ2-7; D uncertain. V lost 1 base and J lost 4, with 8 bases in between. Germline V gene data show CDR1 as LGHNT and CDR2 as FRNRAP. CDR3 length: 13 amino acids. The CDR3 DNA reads TGTGCTAGTGGTTTGGGGGGTGGATACGAGCAGTACTTC. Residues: CASGLGGGYEQYF. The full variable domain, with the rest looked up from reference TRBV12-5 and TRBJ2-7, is DARVTQTPRHKVTEMGQEVTMRCQPILGHNTVFWYRQTMMQGLELLAYFRNRAPLDDSGMPKDRFSAEMPDATLATLKIQPSEPRDSAVYFCASGLGGGYEQYFGPGTRLTVT.

This CDR3 reads CATSRDRGAGELFF. In DNA form, the CDR3 reads TGTGCCACCAGCAGAGATCGGGGCGCCGGGGAGCTGTTTTTT. This chain joins TRBV15 and TRBJ2-2; possibly TRBD1 or TRBD2 for D (5 bases each). V shed 0 bases and J shed 6 bases, with 8 bases lying between them. The CDR3 loop spans 14 amino acids. Germline V lookup: CDR1 LNHNV, CDR2 YYDKDF (reference sequence).

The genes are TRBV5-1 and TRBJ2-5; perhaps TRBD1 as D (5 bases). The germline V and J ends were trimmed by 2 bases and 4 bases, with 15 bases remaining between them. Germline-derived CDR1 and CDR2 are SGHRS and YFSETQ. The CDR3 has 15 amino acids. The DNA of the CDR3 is TGCGCCAGCAGCTTCCAGGGTAGACCGGGAGAGACCCAGTACTTC. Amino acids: CASSFQGRPGETQYF.

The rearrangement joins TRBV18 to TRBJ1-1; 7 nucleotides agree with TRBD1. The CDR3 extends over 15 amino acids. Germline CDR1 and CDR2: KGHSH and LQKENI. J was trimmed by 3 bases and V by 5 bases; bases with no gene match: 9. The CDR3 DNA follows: TGTGCCAGCTCATCAGGGACAGTTTATTACACTGAAGCTTTCTTT. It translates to CASSSGTVYYTEAFF.